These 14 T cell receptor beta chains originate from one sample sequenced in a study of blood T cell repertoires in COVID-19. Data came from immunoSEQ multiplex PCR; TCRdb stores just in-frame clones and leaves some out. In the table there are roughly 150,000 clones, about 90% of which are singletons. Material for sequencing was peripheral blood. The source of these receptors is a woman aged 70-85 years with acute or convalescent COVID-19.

The CDR3 DNA is TGTGCCAGCAGCTTAGACCCCGGGAGAGCGGGGTTGTCAGATACGCAGTATTTT. It specifies CASSLDPGRAGLSDTQYF. The V call is TRBV7-2, the J call TRBJ2-3, with 7 bases that match TRBD2. Germline V lookup: CDR1 SGHTA, CDR2 FQGNSA. The CDR3 totals 18 residues. Unmatched junction bases numbered 14, after V lost 1 base and J lost 4 bases.

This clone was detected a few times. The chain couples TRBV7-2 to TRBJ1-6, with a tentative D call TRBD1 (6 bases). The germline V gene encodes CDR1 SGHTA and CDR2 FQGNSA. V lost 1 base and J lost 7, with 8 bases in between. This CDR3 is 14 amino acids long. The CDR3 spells CASSLVQGNSPLHF. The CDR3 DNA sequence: TGTGCCAGCAGCTTAGTACAGGGCAATTCACCCCTCCACTTT.

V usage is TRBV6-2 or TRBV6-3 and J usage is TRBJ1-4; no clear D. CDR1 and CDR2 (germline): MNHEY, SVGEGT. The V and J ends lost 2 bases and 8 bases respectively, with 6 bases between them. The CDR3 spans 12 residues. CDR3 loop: CASSYGGEKLFF. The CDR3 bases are TGTGCCAGCAGTTACGGAGGGGAAAAACTGTTTTTT.

This CDR3 reads CAWSGQGSPLHF. The CDR3 coding sequence is TGTGCCTGGAGTGGACAGGGTTCACCCCTCCACTTT. This rearrangement joins TRBV30 to TRBJ1-6, with 7 bases fitting TRBD1. CDR1 and CDR2 (germline): GTSNPN, SVGIG (reference sequence). J was trimmed by 9 bases and V by 1 base; bases with no gene match: 0. The CDR3 length is 12 residues.

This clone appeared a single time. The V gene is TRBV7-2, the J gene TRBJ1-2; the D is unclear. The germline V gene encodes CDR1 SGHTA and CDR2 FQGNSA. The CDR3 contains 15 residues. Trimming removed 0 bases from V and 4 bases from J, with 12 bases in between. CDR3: CASSLAYIPVYGYTF. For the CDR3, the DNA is TGTGCCAGCAGCTTAGCCTATATCCCGGTCTATGGCTACACCTTC.

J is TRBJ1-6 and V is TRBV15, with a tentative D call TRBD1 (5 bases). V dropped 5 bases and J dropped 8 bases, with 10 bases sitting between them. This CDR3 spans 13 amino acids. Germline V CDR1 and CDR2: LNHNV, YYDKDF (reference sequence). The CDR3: CATSLGGDSPLHF. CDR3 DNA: TGTGCCACCAGCCTAGGAGGGGATTCACCCCTCCACTTT.

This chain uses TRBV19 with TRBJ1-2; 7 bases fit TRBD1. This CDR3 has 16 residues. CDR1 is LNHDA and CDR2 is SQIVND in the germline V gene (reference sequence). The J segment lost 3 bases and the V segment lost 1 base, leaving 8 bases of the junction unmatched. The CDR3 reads CASSIGTGAAHYGYTF. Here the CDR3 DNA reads TGTGCCAGTAGTATAGGTACAGGGGCCGCTCACTATGGCTACACCTTC.

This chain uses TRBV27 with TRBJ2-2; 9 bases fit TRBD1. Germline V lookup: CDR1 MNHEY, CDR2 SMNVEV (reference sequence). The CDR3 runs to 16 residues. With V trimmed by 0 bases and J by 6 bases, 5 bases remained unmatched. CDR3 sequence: CASSLSGYRGPGELFF. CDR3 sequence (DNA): TGTGCCAGCAGTTTATCAGGGTACAGGGGGCCCGGGGAGCTGTTTTTT.

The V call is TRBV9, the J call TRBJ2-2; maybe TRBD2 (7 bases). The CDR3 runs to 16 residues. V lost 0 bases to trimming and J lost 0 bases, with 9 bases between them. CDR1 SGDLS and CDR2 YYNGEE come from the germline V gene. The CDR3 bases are TGTGCCAGCAGCGTAGCGGGGGGCGCGAACACCGGGGAGCTGTTTTTT. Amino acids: CASSVAGGANTGELFF.

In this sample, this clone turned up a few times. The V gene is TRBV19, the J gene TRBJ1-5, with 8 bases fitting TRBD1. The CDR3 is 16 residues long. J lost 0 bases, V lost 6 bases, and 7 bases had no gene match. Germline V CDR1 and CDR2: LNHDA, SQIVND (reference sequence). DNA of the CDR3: TGTGCCAGTAGCCTCAGACAGGGGAATAGCAATCAGCCCCAGCATTTT. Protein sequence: CASSLRQGNSNQPQHF.

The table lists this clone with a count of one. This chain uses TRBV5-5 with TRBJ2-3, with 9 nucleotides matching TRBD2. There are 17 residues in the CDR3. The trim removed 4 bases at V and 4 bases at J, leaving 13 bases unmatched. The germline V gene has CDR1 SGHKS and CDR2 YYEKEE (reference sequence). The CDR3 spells CASSPMVAGGGADTQYF. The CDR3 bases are TGTGCCAGCAGCCCGATGGTTGCGGGAGGGGGCGCAGATACGCAGTATTTT.

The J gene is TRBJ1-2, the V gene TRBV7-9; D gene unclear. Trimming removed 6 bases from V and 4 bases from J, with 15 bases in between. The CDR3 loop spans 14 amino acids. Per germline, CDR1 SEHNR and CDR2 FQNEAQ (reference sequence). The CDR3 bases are TGTGCCAGCAGTCCCGGCGGACTCCTCTATGGCTACACCTTC. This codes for CASSPGGLLYGYTF. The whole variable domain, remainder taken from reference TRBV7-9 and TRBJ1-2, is DTGVSQNPRHKITKRGQNVTFRCDPISEHNRLYWYRQTLGQGPEFLTYFQNEAQLEKSRLLSDRFSAERPKGSFSTLEIQRTEQGDSAMYLCASSPGGLLYGYTFGSGTRLTVV.

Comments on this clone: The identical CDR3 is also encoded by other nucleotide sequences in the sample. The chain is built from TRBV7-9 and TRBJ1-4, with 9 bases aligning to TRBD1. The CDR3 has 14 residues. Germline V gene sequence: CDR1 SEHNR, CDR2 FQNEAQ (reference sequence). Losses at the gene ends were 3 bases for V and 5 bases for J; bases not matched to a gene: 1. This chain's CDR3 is CASSLTGGNEKLFF. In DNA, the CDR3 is TGTGCCAGCAGCTTGACAGGGGGAAATGAAAAACTGTTTTTT.

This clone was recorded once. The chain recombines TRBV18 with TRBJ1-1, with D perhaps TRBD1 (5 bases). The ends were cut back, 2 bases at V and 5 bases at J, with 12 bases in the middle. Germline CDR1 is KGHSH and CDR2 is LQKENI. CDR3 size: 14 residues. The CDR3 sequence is CASSPVGVATEAFF. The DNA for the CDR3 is TGTGCCAGCTCACCAGTAGGGGTCGCGACTGAAGCTTTCTTT.